This T cell receptor beta chain was observed in a study of vaccination effects on CD4 cells after COVID-19. This table comes from immunoSEQ multiplex PCR, and its TCRdb copy is limited to in-frame clones, with some not included. The table includes about 79,000 clones, approximately 74% detected once. Notes on this clone: Its antigen remains unknown.

Antigen-specific CD4+ T cells were first expanded with viral peptide pools by the ViraFEST assay and only then sequenced. Isolating CD4+ T cells followed approximately 10 days of culture. The source material was CD4+ T cells from PBMCs cultured with HCoV-229E spike peptides, sampled before COVID-19 vaccination. This receptor was obtained from a human donor who received a COVID-19 vaccine.

The CDR3 loop is CATRASGGEETQYF. DNA of the CDR3: TGTGCCACCCGGGCCAGCGGGGGGGAAGAGACCCAGTACTTC. J is TRBJ2-5 and V is TRBV10-3; 10 nucleotides align to TRBD2. The V gene end was trimmed by 10 bases and the J gene end by 3 bases; junction bases not matched to a gene: 8. Germline lookup yields CDR1 ENHRY and CDR2 SYGVKD. The CDR3 is 14 residues long.